These 32 T cell receptor beta chains share one sample of origin, sequenced in a study of identical twins. TCRdb recomputed calls from the 5' RACE reads with MiXCR, one row per CDR3 protein. The sample has a few hundred thousand distinct CDR3 sequences; around 8.8% are singletons. This sample was shared with a second study, whose subject was yellow fever vaccine responses in identical twins.

The specimen sequenced was CD8+ T cells sorted from blood. The receptor set was obtained from a woman under 30 in good health.

CDR3 in amino acids: CASSLPTSADTGELFF. In DNA form, the CDR3 reads TGTGCCAGCAGCTTACCGACTAGCGCAGACACCGGGGAGCTGTTTTTT. The gene calls are TRBV7-9 and TRBJ2-2; 8 bases map to TRBD2. Germline lookup yields CDR1 SEHNR and CDR2 FQNEAQ (reference sequence). The CDR3 runs to 16 residues. Trimming took 2 bases from V and 3 from J; bases not matched to a gene: 5.

This clonotype came up a few times. The chain uses TRBV4-3 and TRBJ1-5; D remains unclear. V was cut by 0 bases and J by 0 bases, with 12 bases left in between. The CDR3 totals 17 residues. The V gene's germline CDR1 is LGHNA and CDR2 YSLEER. The CDR3 reads CASSQEISPYSNQPQHF. CDR3 DNA: TGCGCCAGCAGCCAAGAAATCAGCCCCTATAGCAATCAGCCCCAGCATTTT.

The rearrangement uses TRBV6-5 and TRBJ1-6; tentatively, D is TRBD1 (5 bases). The V and J ends lost 2 bases and 9 bases respectively, with 17 bases between them. This CDR3 contains 16 residues. The germline gives CDR1 MNHEY, CDR2 SVGAGI. CDR3 protein: CASSYGTQNGVSPLHF. CDR3 DNA sequence: TGTGCCAGCAGTTACGGGACCCAGAATGGGGTTTCACCCCTCCACTTT.

The chain has TRBV7-9 and TRBJ1-1; TRBD1 aligns across 7 bases. Germline CDR1 and CDR2: SEHNR and FQNEAQ (reference sequence). Unmatched junction bases numbered 9, after V lost 5 bases and J lost 0 bases. This CDR3 has 16 residues. As DNA, the CDR3 is TGTGCCAGCAGCCCAGGGGGGGCAGGACTGAACACTGAAGCTTTCTTT. Encoded protein: CASSPGGAGLNTEAFF.

V and J are TRBV7-3 and TRBJ1-3; D is perhaps TRBD1 (6 bases). This CDR3 has 16 residues. CDR1 and CDR2 (germline): SGHTA, FQGTGA. The V end was cut by 2 bases, the J end by 0 bases, with 11 bases between. The CDR3 DNA is TGTGCCAGCAGCTTACGGGGGGGCGCCTCTGGAAACACCATATATTTT. Translated: CASSLRGGASGNTIYF.

There are a few counts of this clonotype. V gene TRBV5-1 combines with J gene TRBJ2-5; 9 positions agree with TRBD1. V lost 4 bases and J lost 5; bases outside the gene matches: 9. The CDR3 loop spans 15 amino acids. Germline CDR1 reads SGHRS; CDR2 reads YFSETQ. In DNA form, the CDR3 reads TGCGCCAGCAGCCCCGGACAGGGGACTTCGGAGACCCAGTACTTC. It translates to CASSPGQGTSETQYF.

J is TRBJ2-1 and V is TRBV18; 7 nucleotides match TRBD1. This CDR3 comprises 15 residues. From germline, CDR1 is KGHSH and CDR2 LQKENI. V was pared by 3 bases and J by 2 bases, with 4 bases of the junction left unmatched. DNA of the CDR3: TGTGCCAGCTCACCCGAGGACAGGACCTACAATGAGCAGTTCTTC. It codes for CASSPEDRTYNEQFF.

The chain combines TRBV7-9 with TRBJ1-1; 9 nucleotides line up with TRBD1. Per germline, CDR1 SEHNR and CDR2 FQNEAQ (reference sequence). This CDR3 spans 15 amino acids. V lost 1 base, J lost 5 bases, and 5 bases stayed unmatched. The CDR3 protein is CASSLVDRGRTEAFF. In DNA form, the CDR3 reads TGTGCCAGCAGCTTAGTAGACAGGGGGAGAACTGAAGCTTTCTTT.

This clonotype was observed a few times. The chain is built from TRBV27 and TRBJ1-1; D remains ambiguous. There are 14 residues in the CDR3. CDR1 and CDR2 from the germline V gene are MNHEY and SMNVEV (reference sequence). The germline V and J ends were trimmed by 5 bases and 3 bases, with 13 bases remaining between them. The CDR3 coding sequence is TGTGCCAGCAGTCCATGGACGGTAGACACTGAAGCTTTCTTT. It yields the protein CASSPWTVDTEAFF.

In this sample, this clonotype turned up a few times. The chain carries TRBV10-3 and TRBJ1-1, with D maybe TRBD1 (6 bases). The CDR3 runs to 13 residues. V lost 4 bases to trimming and J lost 3 bases, with 9 bases between them. Germline V CDR1 and CDR2: ENHRY, SYGVKD. The DNA of the CDR3 is TGTGCCATCAGTGGACCAGGGGACACTGAAGCTTTCTTT. Amino acid sequence: CAISGPGDTEAFF.

About this clonotype itself: With a much larger clone just one base away, this may be a read error. This chain's CDR3 is CASSEYEQYF. The CDR3 DNA reads as TGTGCCAGCAGTGAGTACGAGCAGTACTTC. The rearrangement joins TRBV28 to TRBJ2-7, with D unclear. V shed 5 bases and J shed 4 bases, with 3 bases lying between them. This CDR3 has 10 residues. Germline assignment: CDR1 MDHEN and CDR2 SYDVKM. The full variable domain, completed using reference TRBV28 and TRBJ2-7, is DVKVTQSSRYLVKRTGEKVFLECVQDMDHENMFWYRQDPGLGLRLIYFSYDVKMKEKGDIPEGYSVSREKKERFSLILESASTNQTSMYLCASSEYEQYFGPGTRLTVT.

The V call is TRBV20-1, the J call TRBJ2-3; unclear D gene. The V gene lost 0 bases and the J gene lost 6 bases, with 19 bases spanning the gap. CDR1 is DFQATT, CDR2 SNEGSKA, per germline (reference sequence). The CDR3 length is 16 residues. CDR3 in amino acids: CSAREGAFSTVDTQYF. The CDR3 nucleotides read TGCAGTGCTAGAGAGGGTGCGTTCTCGACTGTGGATACGCAGTATTTT.

This clonotype came up once. This rearrangement joins TRBV27 to TRBJ2-6, with TRBD2 matching 13 bases. The germline gives CDR1 MNHEY, CDR2 SMNVEV (reference sequence). This CDR3 is 18 amino acids long. The ends lost 6 bases at V and 0 bases at J; junction bases unmatched: 5. The CDR3 region is CASRQLAGGPSGANVLTF. The CDR3 DNA reads TGTGCCAGCAGACAACTAGCGGGGGGGCCCTCTGGGGCCAACGTCCTGACTTTC.

This clonotype was observed once. The chain carries TRBV15 and TRBJ2-7, with a tentative D call TRBD2 (6 bases). Germline V gene data show CDR1 as LNHNV and CDR2 as YYDKDF (reference sequence). Trimming stripped 5 bases from V and 4 bases from J, with 12 bases between. CDR3 size: 13 residues. The CDR3 region is CATSFHRGYEQYF. CDR3 DNA sequence: TGTGCCACCAGCTTCCACCGGGGGTACGAGCAGTACTTC. The full variable domain, in which reference TRBV15 and TRBJ2-7 provide the parts outside the CDR3, is DAMVIQNPRYQVTQFGKPVTLSCSQTLNHNVMYWYQQKSSQAPKLLFHYYDKDFNNEADTPDNFQSRRPNTSFCFLDIRSPGLGDTAMYLCATSFHRGYEQYFGPGTRLTVT.

This clonotype has a handful of counts. This chain uses TRBV2 with TRBJ2-7; D is undetermined. In germline, CDR1 is SNHLY, CDR2 FYNNEI. V lost 4 bases, J lost 2 bases, and 9 bases lay in between. CDR3 length equals 13 residues. The CDR3 sequence: CASSGDTAYEQYF. CDR3 bases: TGTGCCAGCAGTGGTGATACAGCCTACGAGCAGTACTTC.

This clonotype was detected a few times. The chain employs TRBV27 and TRBJ1-2; weak D call: TRBD1 (5 bases). Germline CDR1 is MNHEY and CDR2 is SMNVEV (reference sequence). V was clipped by 5 bases and J by 7 bases, with 17 bases between them. The CDR3 covers 14 residues. In nucleotides, the CDR3 is TGTGCCAGCAGTCCTGCCCTCGGGGGGGGTGGCTACACCTTC. Translated, it gives CASSPALGGGGYTF.

This clonotype was seen a handful of times. This sequence joins TRBV4-2 and TRBJ1-5; 7 positions agree with TRBD1. CDR3 length equals 19 residues. The trim removed 0 bases at V and 0 bases at J, leaving 11 bases unmatched. Germline V lookup: CDR1 LGHNA, CDR2 YNFKEQ. CDR3 loop: CASSQDRGGQYYSNQPQHF. CDR3 in DNA: TGTGCCAGCAGCCAAGATCGGGGGGGACAGTACTATAGCAATCAGCCCCAGCATTTT.

Comment on this clonotype: A read error may be the cause here, since a much bigger clone is one base away. Because the CDR3 is missing its conserved closing phenylalanine or tryptophan, this is likely a read error. The V call is TRBV12-3 or TRBV12-4, the J call TRBJ2-1; 13 bases map to TRBD2. Trimming removed 3 bases from V and 12 bases from J; junction bases left unmatched: 5. The CDR3 is 14 amino acids. The CDR3 loop is CASSFGTSGTVQFL. CDR3 in DNA: TGTGCCAGCAGTTTCGGGACTAGCGGGACCGTGCAGTTCTTG.

V and J are TRBV9 and TRBJ2-3; D is unresolved. V lost 4 bases and J lost 5, with 14 bases in between. The germline CDR1 and CDR2 sequences are SGDLS and YYNGEE. The CDR3 has 14 amino acids. The CDR3 region is CASSPLTPGDTQYF. DNA of the CDR3: TGTGCCAGCAGCCCTCTTACCCCGGGAGATACGCAGTATTTT.

The table lists this clonotype with many counts. This chain links TRBV7-9 with TRBJ2-7; D may be TRBD1 (6 bases). Germline CDR1 reads SEHNR; CDR2 reads FQNEAQ (reference sequence). This CDR3 has 17 amino acids. Trimming took 3 bases from V and 2 from J, leaving 20 bases between them. The CDR3 DNA sequence: TGTGCCAGCAGCTTCCCCCGGGGATTACAGGGAACCTACGAGCAGTACTTC. Protein: CASSFPRGLQGTYEQYF. The whole variable domain, filled in from reference TRBV7-9 and TRBJ2-7, reads DTGVSQNPRHKITKRGQNVTFRCDPISEHNRLYWYRQTLGQGPEFLTYFQNEAQLEKSRLLSDRFSAERPKGSFSTLEIQRTEQGDSAMYLCASSFPRGLQGTYEQYFGPGTRLTVT.

This clonotype was counted a few times. This chain links TRBV5-6 with TRBJ1-5; D ambiguous. Trimming took 1 base from V and 5 from J, leaving 13 bases between them. The CDR3 contains 15 residues. Germline CDR1 reads SGHDT; CDR2 reads YYEEEE. CDR3 nucleotides: TGTGCCAGCAGCTTGCTTTCGGCCGGGGATCAGCCCCAGCATTTT. It encodes CASSLLSAGDQPQHF.

There are many counts of this clonotype. V is TRBV20-1 and J is TRBJ1-2; no clear D gene. Trimming took off 3 bases at V and 7 bases at J, with 9 bases between the two ends. The CDR3 is made up of 11 amino acids. Germline loops: CDR1 DFQATT, CDR2 SNEGSKA (reference sequence). The CDR3 is CSARAVSGYTF. CDR3 nucleotide sequence: TGCAGTGCTAGGGCCGTGAGTGGCTACACCTTC.

This clonotype was observed at least ten times. V gene TRBV15 combines with J gene TRBJ1-1, with TRBD1 matching over 7 bases. V lost 0 bases, J lost 4 bases, and 2 bases stayed unmatched. CDR1 LNHNV and CDR2 YYDKDF come from the germline V gene (reference sequence). This CDR3 contains 14 residues. CDR3 in amino acids: CATSRDTGATEAFF. CDR3 DNA: TGTGCCACCAGCAGAGACACAGGGGCCACTGAAGCTTTCTTT.

This clonotype showed up just a few times. The V call is TRBV6-1, the J call TRBJ2-1; 7 positions agree with TRBD2. Germline-derived CDR1 and CDR2 are MNHNS and SASEGT. There are 15 residues in the CDR3. Trimming took 6 bases from V and 4 from J; bases not matched to a gene: 9. The CDR3 here is CASRSDGGIYNEQFF. Written as DNA, the CDR3 is TGTGCCAGCAGGAGCGACGGGGGGATTTACAATGAGCAGTTCTTC.

The sample holds many counts of this clonotype. This chain joins TRBV4-1 and TRBJ2-4, with 9 bases matching TRBD1. The CDR3 contains 16 residues. The V gene's germline CDR1 is MGHRA and CDR2 YSYEKL. The junction had 8 bases not matched to a gene; V was cut back by 0 bases and J by 8 bases. CDR3 DNA sequence: TGCGCCAGCAGCCAAGATATGGGACAGGGAAAATACATTCAGTACTTC. Its translation is CASSQDMGQGKYIQYF.

This clonotype was counted ten times or more. V usage is TRBV5-1 and J usage is TRBJ2-7; D call uncertain. The CDR3 is 13 amino acids. Per the germline V gene, CDR1 is SGHRS and CDR2 is YFSETQ. V shed 0 bases and J shed 7 bases, with 11 bases lying between them. CDR3 bases: TGCGCCAGCAGCTTGGACAGTGCATTTGAGCAGTACTTC. Translating gives CASSLDSAFEQYF.

This clonotype has a count of ten or more. The CDR3 nucleotides are TGCAGCGTTGTTGGATCTGCCAGCTCCTACAATGAGCAGTTCTTC. Translation gives CSVVGSASSYNEQFF. V and J are TRBV29-1 and TRBJ2-1; D uncertain. Germline CDR1 is SQVTM and CDR2 is ANQGSEA. V was clipped by 4 bases and J by 0 bases, with 13 bases between them. This CDR3 spans 15 amino acids.

This clonotype was observed a few times. This chain connects TRBV20-1 to TRBJ2-1; the match to TRBD1 covers 7 bases. V was clipped by 3 bases and J by 3 bases; unmatched bases: 8. Germline V gives CDR1 DFQATT, CDR2 SNEGSKA (reference sequence). The CDR3 is 15 residues long. DNA of the CDR3: TGCAGTGCTAGCGAGGACAGGAGTAACTACAATGAGCAGTTCTTC. This gives the protein CSASEDRSNYNEQFF.

This chain connects TRBV27 to TRBJ2-5; 8 bases align to TRBD1. The CDR3 loop spans 13 amino acids. J was trimmed by 5 bases and V by 8 bases; bases with no gene match: 7. In germline, CDR1 is MNHEY, CDR2 SMNVEV (reference sequence). Here the CDR3 DNA reads TGTGCCAGCGGACAGGGACTCGGGGAGACCCAGTACTTC. Translating it yields CASGQGLGETQYF.

This clonotype was seen a handful of times. The J gene is TRBJ2-1, the V gene TRBV27; the D gene is possibly TRBD2 (5 bases). Trimming left V 3 bases short and J 10 bases short, with 16 bases between. This CDR3 is 14 amino acids long. Germline CDR1 and CDR2: MNHEY and SMNVEV (reference sequence). The CDR3 here is CASSFLEGAWEQFF. The CDR3 DNA reads as TGTGCCAGCAGTTTCCTCGAGGGTGCTTGGGAGCAGTTCTTC.

This clonotype has at least ten counts. V usage is TRBV4-2 and J usage is TRBJ2-2; the D is unclear. This CDR3 region has 12 residues. Looked up from germline, CDR1 is LGHNA and CDR2 is YNFKEQ. V gave up 1 base and J gave up 6 bases, with 3 bases separating them. The CDR3 here is CASSQGPGELFF. The DNA for the CDR3 is TGTGCCAGCAGCCAAGGTCCCGGGGAGCTGTTTTTT.

In this sample, this clonotype turned up a few times. V is TRBV13 and J is TRBJ2-1; D is uncertain. The CDR3 has 11 amino acids. Trimming took off 2 bases at V and 10 bases at J, with 6 bases between the two ends. CDR1 PRHDT and CDR2 FYEKMQ come from the germline V gene (reference sequence). The chain's CDR3 is CASSLMPEQFF. The CDR3 bases are TGTGCCAGCAGCTTAATGCCAGAGCAGTTCTTC.